This TCR gamma chain derives from a study of gammadelta T cells in human blood (dated by TCRdb to about 2020). This clone is classified as large (0.1 to 1%). This receptor's antigen is unknown. Base qualities are not provided; no much larger clone lies one nucleotide away. Libraries were built with RT-PCR. Sequencing used an Illumina MiSeq. Public reads were reanalyzed in TCRdb with CATT, and rows carrying the same DNA were merged afterwards. The sample's clone listing holds dozens of gamma-chain clones. The junction shows trimming of 4 bases on V and 4 bases on J, and the gene matches do not reach 4 bases of it. The CDR3 goes from the cysteine to the phenylalanine over 12 residues. Of the read, only the CDR3 DNA is kept; its 36 bases are in frame from base 1. The germline V gene specifies VENAVY as CDR1 and YDSYNSRV as CDR2. The full study reports these points: According to the study, polyclonal expansion of innate gamma-delta T cells immediately after birth appeared to be driven by microbial exposure.

Rearrangement joined TRGV8 to TRGJ1 or TRGJ2. The sample taken for sequencing was non-Vgamma9Vdelta2 gamma-delta T cells from adult blood. This clonotype was sampled from a human donor. The encoded CDR3 is CATWEKYYKKLF. The sequenced DNA: TGTGCCACCTGGGAGAAATATTATAAGAAACTCTTT.